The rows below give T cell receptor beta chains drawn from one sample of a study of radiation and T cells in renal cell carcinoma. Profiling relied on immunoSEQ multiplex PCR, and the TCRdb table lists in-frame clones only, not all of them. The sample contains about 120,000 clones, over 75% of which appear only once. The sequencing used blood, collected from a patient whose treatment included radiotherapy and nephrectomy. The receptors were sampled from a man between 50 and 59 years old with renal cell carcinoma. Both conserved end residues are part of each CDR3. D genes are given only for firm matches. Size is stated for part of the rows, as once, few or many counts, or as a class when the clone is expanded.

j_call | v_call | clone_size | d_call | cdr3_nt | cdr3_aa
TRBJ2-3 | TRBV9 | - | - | TGTGCCAGCAGCGTCCAGGGTCAGACAGATACGCAGTATTTT | CASSVQGQTDTQYF
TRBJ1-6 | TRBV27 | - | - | TGTGCCAGCAAGTCGGGGAGCTCCTATAATTCACCCCTCCACTTT | CASKSGSSYNSPLHF
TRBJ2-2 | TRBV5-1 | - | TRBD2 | TGCGCCAGCAGCGTCCCGACTAGCGGGGGGGCCCGGGAGCTGTTTTTT | CASSVPTSGGARELFF
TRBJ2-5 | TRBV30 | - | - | TGTGCCTGGAGGCCCGGGGAGGAGACCCAGTACTTC | CAWRPGEETQYF
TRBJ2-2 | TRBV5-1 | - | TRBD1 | TGCGCCAGCAGCGAACGTACAGGGGTGGACACCGGGGAGCTGTTTTTT | CASSERTGVDTGELFF
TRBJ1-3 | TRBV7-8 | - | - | TGTGCCAGCAGCCCTGAAGCTAGCCCAGGGAGCTCTGGAAACACCATATATTTT | CASSPEASPGSSGNTIYF
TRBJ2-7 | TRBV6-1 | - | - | TGTGCCAGCAGTAGACAGACCTACGAGCAGTACTTC | CASSRQTYEQYF
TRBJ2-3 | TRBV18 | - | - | TGTGCCAGCTCACCACCTATTAGCACAGATACGCAGTATTTT | CASSPPISTDTQYF
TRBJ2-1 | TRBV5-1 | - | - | TGCGCCAGCAGCTTGGCCGGCGGGGAGCCTTACAATGAGCAGTTCTTC | CASSLAGGEPYNEQFF
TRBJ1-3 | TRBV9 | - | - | TGTGCCAGCAGCACTTCCCCGGGAAACACCATATATTTT | CASSTSPGNTIYF
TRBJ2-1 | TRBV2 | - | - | TGTGCCATCCCAGGTGGGACAGGGTCTAAGCGGGAGGCCTACAATGAGCAGTTCTTC | CAIPGGTGSKREAYNEQFF
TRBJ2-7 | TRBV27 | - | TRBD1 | TGTGCCAGCAGTTCCCGGACAGGGTACTACGAGCAGTACTTC | CASSSRTGYYEQYF
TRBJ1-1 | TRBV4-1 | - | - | TGCGCCAGCAGCCAAGTCGAGGATACTGAAGCTTTCTTT | CASSQVEDTEAFF
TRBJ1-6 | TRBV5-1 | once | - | TGCGCCAGCAGCTTGGGACAGCCCAATTCACCCCTCCACTTT | CASSLGQPNSPLHF
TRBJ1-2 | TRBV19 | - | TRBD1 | TGTGCCAGTACCCCGGACAGGGGAAGGTTTGGCTACACCTTC | CASTPDRGRFGYTF
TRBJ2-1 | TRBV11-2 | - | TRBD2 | TGTGCCAGCTCCGGGCGGGGGGGCCTTTCCTACAATGAGCAGTTCTTC | CASSGRGGLSYNEQFF
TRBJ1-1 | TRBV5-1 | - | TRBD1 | TGCGCCAGCAGCACTTTCCTGGGACAGAGAACTGAAGCTTTCTTT | CASSTFLGQRTEAFF
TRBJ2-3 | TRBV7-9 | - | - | TGTGCCAGCAGCCTGACTTTGAATGGAGATACGCAGTATTTT | CASSLTLNGDTQYF
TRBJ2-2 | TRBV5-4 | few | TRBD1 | TGTGCCAGCAGCCCTCGCCGTAGGCAGGGACAGGGAGGAACCGGGGAGCTGTTTTTT | CASSPRRRQGQGGTGELFF
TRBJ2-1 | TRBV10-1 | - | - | TGCGCCAGCATTATAATCTTGAGCTCCTACAATGAGCAGTTCTTC | CASIIILSSYNEQFF
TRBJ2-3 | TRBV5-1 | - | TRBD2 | TGCGCCAGCAGCTTGGCTAGCGGGGGGACCAGTACGCAGTATTTT | CASSLASGGTSTQYF
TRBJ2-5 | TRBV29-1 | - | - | TGCAGCGTGACCTATAAACTAGCTCTAGAGACCCAGTACTTC | CSVTYKLALETQYF
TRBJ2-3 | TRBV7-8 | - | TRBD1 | TGTGCCAGCAGTCCGAGAGGGACAGGGGCCGGAGATACGCAGTATTTT | CASSPRGTGAGDTQYF
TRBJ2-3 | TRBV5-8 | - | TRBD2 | TGTGCCAGCGTACGAGGGGCGATAAGACTAGCGGAGCGGGATACGCAGTATTTT | CASVRGAIRLAERDTQYF
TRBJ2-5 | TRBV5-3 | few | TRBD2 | TGTGCCAGAAGCTTCGCGGGGGGAGAGACCCAGTACTTC | CARSFAGGETQYF
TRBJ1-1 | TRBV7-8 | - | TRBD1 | TGTGCCAGCAGCTTATGGGACAGGGCCACTGAAGCTTTCTTT | CASSLWDRATEAFF
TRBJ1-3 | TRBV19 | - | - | TGTGCTGCGAGCTCTGGAAACACCATATATTTT | CAASSGNTIYF
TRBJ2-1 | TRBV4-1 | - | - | TGCGCCAGCAGCCTTGCAGGGGGAGGTGAGCAGTTCTTC | CASSLAGGGEQFF
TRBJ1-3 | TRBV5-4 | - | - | TGTGCCAGCAGCTTGGAGACGGACCGCTCTGGAAACACCATATATTTT | CASSLETDRSGNTIYF
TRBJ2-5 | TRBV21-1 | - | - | TGTGCCAGCAGCAAAAGCGGGGTACAAGAGACCCAGTACTTC | CASSKSGVQETQYF
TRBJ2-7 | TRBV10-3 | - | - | TGTGCCATCAGTGTAGGAACCCCTGAGTACGAGCAGTACTTC | CAISVGTPEYEQYF
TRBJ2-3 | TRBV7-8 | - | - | TGTGCCAGTACCCCGACGCGGGGCACAGATACGCAGTATTTT | CASTPTRGTDTQYF
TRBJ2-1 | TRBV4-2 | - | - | TGTGCCAGCAGCCAGACAGGGAGGTACTACAATGAGCAGTTCTTC | CASSQTGRYYNEQFF
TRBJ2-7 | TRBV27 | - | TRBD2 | TGTGCCAGCAGTTTTAGCGGGAGGGCCGGGCAGTACTTC | CASSFSGRAGQYF
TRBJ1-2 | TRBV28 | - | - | TGTGCCAGCCTCGACAAGAACTATGACTACACCTTC | CASLDKNYDYTF
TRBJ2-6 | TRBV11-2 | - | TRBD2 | TGTGCCAGCAGCTTCCCCGAGAGACTAGCGGGTGCTGGGGCCAACGTCCTGACTTTC | CASSFPERLAGAGANVLTF
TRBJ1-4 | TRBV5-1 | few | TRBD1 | TGCGCCAGCAGTCCGGGACAGCTTAATGAAAAACTGTTTTTT | CASSPGQLNEKLFF
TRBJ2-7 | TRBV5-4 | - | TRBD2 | TGTGCCAGCAGTCGCAGGGAGGGCTACGAGCAGTACTTC | CASSRREGYEQYF
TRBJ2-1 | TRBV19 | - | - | TGTGCCAGTAGTACGATAGTCCAGGAGCAGTTCTTC | CASSTIVQEQFF
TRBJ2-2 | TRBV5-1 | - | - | TGCGCCAGCAGCTTGGTAGGGATCCCGAACACCGGGGAGCTGTTTTTT | CASSLVGIPNTGELFF
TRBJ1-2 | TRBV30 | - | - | TGTGCCTGGAGCACAGGTGGCTATGGCTACACCTTC | CAWSTGGYGYTF
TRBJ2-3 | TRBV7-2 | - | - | TGTGCCAGCGACTTTAATGTGGGGGGGCTTACAGATACGCAGTATTTT | CASDFNVGGLTDTQYF
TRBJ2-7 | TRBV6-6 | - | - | TGTGCCAGCAGTTACGGGGGAAGACTTTACGAGCAGTACTTC | CASSYGGRLYEQYF
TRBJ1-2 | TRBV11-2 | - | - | TGTGCCAGCAGCTTCGTGTCCGGGGCGTATGGCTACACCTTC | CASSFVSGAYGYTF
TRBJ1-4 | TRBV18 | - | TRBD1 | TGTGCCAGCTCACCCCGACAGGGGGCCGGGGGAGAAAAACTGTTTTTT | CASSPRQGAGGEKLFF
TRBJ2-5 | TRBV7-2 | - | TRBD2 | TGTGCCAGCAGCTTACTGGCGGGGGGGCTTTACCAAGAGACCCAGTACTTC | CASSLLAGGLYQETQYF
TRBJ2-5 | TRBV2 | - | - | TGTGCCAGCAGTGAATCGGCTGTGGTTACGGAGACCCAGTACTTC | CASSESAVVTETQYF
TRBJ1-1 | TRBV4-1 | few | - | TGCGCCAGCAGCCAAGTGGGGGGAAGAGCCACTGAAGCTTTCTTT | CASSQVGGRATEAFF
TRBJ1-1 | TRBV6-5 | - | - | TGTGCCAGCAGCACGGGGAGATTCACTGAAGCTTTCTTT | CASSTGRFTEAFF